These 8 T cell receptor beta chains share one sample of origin, sequenced in a study of T-cell memory formation after mild COVID-19. TCRdb ran MiXCR on the 5' RACE reads and lists one entry per CDR3 protein. The repertoire holds hundreds of thousands of distinct CDR3 sequences, roughly 20% seen once, with approximately 12% in the top ten. Material: PBMCs or a T cell subset sorted from them (not recorded which). All receptors derive from an adult woman who had mild COVID-19 (a few samples of this study predate the infection). Cell type and time point are not known.

The chain combines TRBV5-6 with TRBJ2-1; TRBD2 matches at 13 bases. CDR1 is SGHDT, CDR2 YYEEEE, per germline. V gave up 2 bases and J gave up 8 bases; unmatched junction bases: 7. This CDR3 has 16 amino acids. The CDR3 nucleotides are TGTGCCAGCAGCTTTCGGACTAGCGGGGGTGGAGATGAGCAGTTCTTC. Protein: CASSFRTSGGGDEQFF.

V and J are TRBV4-1 and TRBJ2-5, with D hard to call. Germline CDR1 MGHRA, CDR2 YSYEKL. The CDR3 has 14 residues. Trimming cost V 0 bases and J 5 bases, with 10 bases left between them. CDR3 DNA sequence: TGCGCCAGCAGCCAAGATGCCATTGTGGAGACCCAGTACTTC. It yields the protein CASSQDAIVETQYF.

The rearrangement links TRBV20-1 to TRBJ1-5; a possible D gene is TRBD1 (6 bases). Trimming pared 6 bases from V and 5 bases from J, leaving 11 bases between. Looked up from germline, CDR1 is DFQATT and CDR2 is SNEGSKA (reference sequence). This CDR3 spans 12 amino acids. CDR3: CSATGLDQPQHF. CDR3 sequence (DNA): TGCAGTGCAACAGGGCTGGATCAGCCCCAGCATTTT.

The gene calls are TRBV3-1 and TRBJ2-7; 7 bases match TRBD1. Germline V CDR1 and CDR2: LGHDT, YNNKEL (reference sequence). Germline trimming cut 0 bases from V and 4 bases from J; bases unmatched to any gene: 6. This CDR3 has 15 amino acids. The CDR3 DNA follows: TGTGCCAGCAGCCAAGATATAACAGGGGCTTACGAGCAGTACTTC. Translated: CASSQDITGAYEQYF.

The J gene is TRBJ2-1, the V gene TRBV24-1, with TRBD1 identical over 12 bases. This CDR3 is built from 16 residues. J lost 10 bases, V lost 0 bases, and 6 bases had no gene match. Germline values: CDR1 KGHDR, CDR2 SFDVKD. CDR3 sequence (DNA): TGTGCCACCAGTGATTTGAGGGACAGGGGGCTCGAGGAGCAGTTCTTC. Amino acids: CATSDLRDRGLEEQFF.

The V and J genes are TRBV7-9 and TRBJ1-6, with 7 bases matching TRBD1. The CDR3 runs to 19 residues. Unmatched junction bases numbered 8, after V lost 0 bases and J lost 0 bases. The V gene's germline CDR1 is SEHNR and CDR2 FQNEAQ (reference sequence). The CDR3 protein is CASSLAFGQASSYNSPLHF. For the CDR3, the DNA is TGTGCCAGCAGCTTAGCGTTCGGACAGGCGAGCTCCTATAATTCACCCCTCCACTTT.

J is TRBJ2-1 and V is TRBV4-3; D remains ambiguous. The germline V gene encodes CDR1 LGHNA and CDR2 YSLEER. This CDR3 contains 15 residues. Trimming took 1 base from V and 3 from J, leaving 10 bases between them. CDR3 DNA sequence: TGCGCCAGCAGCCAAGGGCCAGGAAACTACAATGAGCAGTTCTTC. Encoded protein: CASSQGPGNYNEQFF.

The chain uses TRBV9 and TRBJ2-1; perhaps TRBD2 as D (6 bases). The CDR3 runs 13 residues. Trimming took 2 bases from V and 4 from J, leaving 7 bases between them. Germline CDR1 SGDLS, CDR2 YYNGEE. This CDR3 is CASSVTSYNEQFF. CDR3 sequence (DNA): TGTGCCAGCAGCGTGACTAGTTACAATGAGCAGTTCTTC.